Included here is one TCR beta chain sequence, with context. This record comes from a study of patients and donors after allogeneic stem cell transplantation. TCRdb independently ran MiXCR on the RT-PCR reads; one entry per CDR3 protein. This sample has approximately 21,000 distinct CDR3 sequences; approximately 28% occur once, and the top ten carry around half. The sequencing sample was made of blood, either unsorted or a sorted T cell fraction (not recorded which). The sequence came from a human donor who was either an allogeneic HSCT recipient or a stem cell or donor lymphocyte infusion donor (not recorded which). It is not recorded whose cells these are; they may come from a transplant donor.

The CDR3 coding sequence is TGTGCCAGCAGAAAGCTAGGTGGACAGATGAACACTGAAGCTTTCTTT. Its protein product is CASRKLGGQMNTEAFF. The chain joins TRBV6-5 to TRBJ1-1, with D possibly matching TRBD1 (6 bases). Trimming cost V 6 bases and J 0 bases, with 17 bases left between them. Germline values: CDR1 MNHEY, CDR2 SVGAGI. This CDR3 is built from 16 residues.